The clone carrying this T cell receptor beta chain has only a few counts. Its antigen is still unknown. These data originate in a study of molecular identifiers for immune sequencing clone quantification. Findings and limits, study-wide: Naive cells had under 1% of molecules in clones above 20 RNA copies, effectors over 97%. Barcodes shared by identical TCR molecules could lead to underestimated sizes of highly expanded clones.

The authors built bulk TCR libraries by previously described methods with listed TCR primers. Using its own MiXCR run on the PCR reads, TCRdb lists one record per CDR3 protein. The repertoire has approximately 590,000 distinct CDR3 sequences, about 25% of them found once; the top ten carry about 0.78%. A CD8+CD4-CCR7+CD45RA+ phenotype served as the sorting definition for naive CD8 T cells. Trimming pared 2 bases from V and 10 bases from J, leaving 12 bases between. Germline V gives CDR1 GTSNPN, CDR2 SVGIG (reference sequence). There are 12 residues in the CDR3. The TCR originated in a human donor in good health. Some libraries in this study had Jurkat cell RNA spiked in. Sequences were obtained from naive CD8+ T cells from blood, with Jurkat cell RNA spiked in. Indicated subset: FACS-sorted CD8+CD4-CCR7+CD45RA+ naive T cells. This rearrangement joins TRBV30 to TRBJ2-1, with TRBD2 as a possible D gene (6 bases). The CDR3, as DNA: TGTGCCTGGAGTTTAGTTGGACTAGAGCAGTTCTTC. Amino acid sequence: CAWSLVGLEQFF.